The rows below give T cell receptor beta chains drawn from one sample of a study of shared clonotypes between healthy human individuals. Some clones are missing from TCRdb's copy, which holds only in-frame ones; the method was immunoSEQ multiplex PCR. The sample yields millions of clones, approximately 95% seen once. Specimen: naive CD8+ T cells sorted from blood. The receptor source for this set is a man aged 18 to 30 in good health. Each CDR3 is given with its conserved first and last residue. D genes are given only for firm matches. Part of the rows lack a size; the others show once, few, many or a class for expanded clones.

V: TRBV13; J: TRBJ1-2; D: TRBD1; size: -; CDR3: CASSPPTGQGYGYTF; DNA: TGTGCCAGCAGCCCCCCCACGGGACAGGGATATGGCTACACCTTC
V: TRBV5-1; J: TRBJ2-7; D: -; size: -; CDR3: CASSLGTASSYEQYF; DNA: TGCGCCAGCAGCTTGGGGACAGCTAGCTCCTACGAGCAGTACTTC
V: TRBV30; J: TRBJ2-1; D: -; size: -; CDR3: CAWIRWDTYNEQFF; DNA: TGTGCCTGGATTAGATGGGACACATACAATGAGCAGTTCTTC
V: TRBV2; J: TRBJ2-5; D: -; size: once; CDR3: CASSAQGEETQYF; DNA: TGTGCCAGCAGTGCACAGGGAGAAGAGACCCAGTACTTC
V: TRBV29-1; J: TRBJ2-5; D: TRBD1; size: -; CDR3: CSVDRTGTETQYF; DNA: TGCAGCGTTGACCGGACAGGGACAGAGACCCAGTACTTC
V: TRBV7-8; J: TRBJ2-2; D: TRBD1; size: once; CDR3: CASSPLKTGTGGSGELFF; DNA: TGTGCCAGCAGCCCGCTAAAGACCGGGACAGGGGGCTCCGGGGAGCTGTTTTTT
V: TRBV9; J: TRBJ1-4; D: -; size: -; CDR3: CASSVSEGDEKLFF; DNA: TGTGCCAGCAGCGTGTCCGAGGGGGATGAAAAACTGTTTTTT
V: TRBV6-5; J: TRBJ2-7; D: TRBD1; size: -; CDR3: CASSWTGENTYEQYF; DNA: TGTGCCAGCAGTTGGACAGGGGAGAATACCTACGAGCAGTACTTC
V: TRBV6-6; J: TRBJ2-1; D: -; size: -; CDR3: CASSYAGHNEQFF; DNA: TGTGCCAGCAGTTACGCCGGACACAATGAGCAGTTCTTC
V: TRBV5-5; J: TRBJ1-2; D: -; size: -; CDR3: CASSLAVRVYGYTF; DNA: TGTGCCAGCAGCTTGGCGGTCAGGGTATATGGCTACACCTTC
V: TRBV5-6; J: TRBJ1-2; D: -; size: -; CDR3: CASSSTGKGYGYTF; DNA: TGTGCCAGCAGCTCGACCGGTAAGGGCTATGGCTACACCTTC
V: TRBV29-1; J: TRBJ2-7; D: -; size: few; CDR3: CSVRPGSSWEQYF; DNA: TGCAGCGTGAGGCCGGGATCATCCTGGGAGCAGTACTTC
V: TRBV7-6; J: TRBJ1-2; D: TRBD1; size: -; CDR3: CASSLEQGDGYTF; DNA: TGTGCCAGCAGCTTAGAACAGGGGGATGGCTACACCTTC
V: TRBV7-9; J: TRBJ2-7; D: TRBD2; size: -; CDR3: CASSPWEGEQYF; DNA: TGTGCCAGCAGCCCCTGGGAGGGCGAGCAGTACTTC
V: TRBV25-1; J: TRBJ1-1; D: -; size: -; CDR3: CASRGPLGGTAFF; DNA: TGTGCCAGCAGGGGACCACTCGGCGGGACGGCTTTCTTT
V: TRBV27; J: TRBJ2-7; D: TRBD1; size: -; CDR3: CASSQSGGPYEQYF; DNA: TGTGCCAGCAGCCAATCAGGGGGCCCCTACGAGCAGTACTTC
V: TRBV11-2; J: TRBJ2-1; D: -; size: -; CDR3: CASSLDRVRTYNEQFF; DNA: TGTGCCAGCAGCTTAGATCGGGTCAGGACCTACAATGAGCAGTTCTTC
V: TRBV19; J: TRBJ1-2; D: -; size: once; CDR3: CATDHPSEDGYTF; DNA: TGTGCCACCGACCACCCAAGCGAGGATGGCTACACCTTC
V: TRBV5-6; J: TRBJ2-7; D: -; size: -; CDR3: CASSGFGSNYEQYF; DNA: TGTGCCAGCAGTGGTTTCGGGTCTAACTACGAGCAGTACTTC
V: TRBV5-6; J: TRBJ2-2; D: TRBD2; size: -; CDR3: CASSWGLAGATGELFF; DNA: TGTGCCAGCAGCTGGGGACTAGCGGGAGCCACCGGGGAGCTGTTTTTT
V: TRBV27; J: TRBJ2-7; D: TRBD2; size: -; CDR3: CASSNHLSSGIYEQYF; DNA: TGTGCCAGCAGCAACCATCTGTCTAGCGGGATCTACGAGCAGTACTTC
V: TRBV2; J: TRBJ2-1; D: -; size: -; CDR3: CASTEVGGNWYEQFF; DNA: TGTGCCAGCACCGAAGTCGGGGGCAATTGGTATGAGCAGTTCTTC
V: TRBV5-7; J: TRBJ2-5; D: -; size: -; CDR3: CASRARGFSEPSETQYF; DNA: TGTGCCAGCCGAGCGAGGGGATTTAGCGAGCCGTCAGAGACCCAGTACTTC
V: TRBV2; J: TRBJ2-1; D: TRBD1; size: -; CDR3: CAINRGWEQFF; DNA: TGTGCCATCAACAGGGGGTGGGAGCAGTTCTTC
V: TRBV4-3; J: TRBJ2-3; D: -; size: once; CDR3: CASSQGLEDTQYF; DNA: TGCGCCAGCAGCCAAGGTCTGGAGGATACGCAGTATTTT
V: TRBV30; J: TRBJ2-3; D: TRBD2; size: -; CDR3: CAWSRASGGTDTQYF; DNA: TGTGCCTGGAGTCGGGCTAGCGGGGGCACAGATACGCAGTATTTT
V: TRBV27; J: TRBJ2-1; D: -; size: -; CDR3: CASSLTGGALGEQFF; DNA: TGTGCCAGCAGTTTAACTGGAGGCGCTTTAGGAGAGCAGTTCTTC
V: TRBV30; J: TRBJ1-3; D: -; size: -; CDR3: CAWTAPAFHLFSGNTIYF; DNA: TGTGCCTGGACAGCTCCAGCCTTCCACCTCTTCTCTGGAAACACCATATATTTT
V: TRBV9; J: TRBJ2-3; D: -; size: -; CDR3: CASSVGEGRMSF; DNA: TGTGCCAGCAGCGTAGGAGAGGGCCGGATGAGTTTT
V: TRBV28; J: TRBJ1-6; D: -; size: -; CDR3: CASSPLAEAYNSPLHF; DNA: TGTGCCAGCAGCCCTCTGGCAGAAGCCTATAATTCACCCCTCCACTTT
V: TRBV7-9; J: TRBJ1-2; D: -; size: -; CDR3: CASSLYVGEGGYTF; DNA: TGTGCCAGCAGCTTATACGTGGGGGAAGGTGGCTACACCTTC
V: TRBV27; J: TRBJ1-4; D: -; size: -; CDR3: CASSPHSGDEKLFF; DNA: TGTGCCAGCAGTCCCCACAGTGGGGATGAAAAACTGTTTTTT
V: TRBV15; J: TRBJ2-2; D: TRBD1; size: -; CDR3: CATRGQEGGELFF; DNA: TGTGCCACCCGGGGACAGGAAGGAGGGGAGCTGTTTTTT
V: TRBV28; J: TRBJ2-2; D: TRBD2; size: -; CDR3: CASSLYIERGSGELFF; DNA: TGTGCCAGCAGTCTTTATATCGAGCGGGGGTCCGGGGAGCTGTTTTTT
V: TRBV30; J: TRBJ1-4; D: -; size: -; CDR3: CAWSEGTGREKLFF; DNA: TGTGCCTGGAGTGAGGGTACAGGGCGGGAAAAACTGTTTTTT
V: TRBV28; J: TRBJ1-5; D: -; size: -; CDR3: CASSHREGGQPQHF; DNA: TGTGCCAGCAGTCACAGGGAGGGGGGTCAGCCCCAGCATTTT
V: TRBV10-3; J: TRBJ1-1; D: TRBD1; size: -; CDR3: CAISDYDRGREEAFF; DNA: TGTGCCATCAGTGACTATGACAGGGGGCGGGAAGAAGCTTTCTTT
V: TRBV29-1; J: TRBJ2-1; D: -; size: -; CDR3: CSVRVLNEQFF; DNA: TGCAGCGTCCGGGTGCTCAATGAGCAGTTCTTC
V: TRBV5-5; J: TRBJ2-7; D: TRBD1; size: -; CDR3: CASSWGQGYEQYF; DNA: TGTGCCAGCAGCTGGGGACAGGGCTACGAGCAGTACTTC
V: TRBV6-1; J: TRBJ1-6; D: -; size: -; CDR3: CASSDGGGYSPLHF; DNA: TGTGCCAGCAGTGATGGAGGGGGGTATTCACCCCTCCACTTT
V: TRBV9; J: TRBJ2-7; D: TRBD2; size: -; CDR3: CASSEGLASSYEQYF; DNA: TGTGCCAGCAGCGAGGGACTAGCCTCGTCCTACGAGCAGTACTTC
V: TRBV5-1; J: TRBJ2-7; D: TRBD2; size: -; CDR3: CASSLVSGGEQYF; DNA: TGCGCCAGCAGCTTGGTTTCGGGGGGCGAGCAGTACTTC